Each of the 26 T cell receptor beta chains below was sequenced from the same sample in a study of vaccination effects on CD4 cells after COVID-19 (dated by TCRdb to between 2022 and 2023). To identify antigen-specific CD4+ T cell clonotypes by their expansion, the ViraFEST assay first stimulated PBMC with viral peptide pools and then applied TCR sequencing. After around ten days of culture, CD4+ T cells were isolated with the EasySep CD4+ T cell isolation kit. Each participant received two doses of an mRNA SARS-CoV-2 vaccine, either BNT162b2 or mRNA-1273. The library was produced with the immunoSEQ multiplex PCR assay. TCRdb retrieved this table from immuneACCESS and kept in-frame rearrangements only. Not all clones are present; in checked studies, unresolved V genes account for under half, and no reason is known for the remainder. The sample table records about 13,000 clones; around 70% of these occur just once. Clones ranked in the top ten supply 9% to 10% of the sample.

The antigens these receptors bind are not known. Here the sequenced sample was CD4+ T cells from PBMCs cultured with SARS-CoV-2 spike peptides, taken after COVID-19 vaccination. Reading the label with the study, this specimen's cell subset or site is: SARS-CoV-2 spike overlapping peptide pool stimulation. These receptors originate from a human donor who received a COVID-19 vaccine.

The V and J genes are TRBV5-1 and TRBJ1-1; no clear D. The ends were cut back, 0 bases at V and 4 bases at J, with 10 bases in the middle. Germline CDR1 reads SGHRS; CDR2 reads YFSETQ. This CDR3 contains 14 residues. The CDR3 DNA sequence: TGCGCCAGCAGCTTGGACAGCTTGAGCACTGAAGCTTTCTTT. Its translation: CASSLDSLSTEAFF.

The rearrangement links TRBV18 to TRBJ2-4; D gene unclear. The CDR3 length is 16 residues. Deletions cut 2 bases from V and 1 base from J, with 12 bases between. Germline lookup yields CDR1 KGHSH and CDR2 LQKENI. The CDR3 reads CASSPETSAAKNIQYF. CDR3 sequence (DNA): TGTGCCAGCTCACCAGAGACCTCCGCGGCCAAAAACATTCAGTACTTC.

The chain carries TRBV10-3 and TRBJ2-7; D not resolved. V was cut by 2 bases and J by 2 bases, with 4 bases left in between. Germline CDR1 and CDR2: ENHRY and SYGVKD. The CDR3 has 12 amino acids. The chain's CDR3 is CAISERAYEQYF. CDR3 in DNA: TGTGCCATCAGTGAGCGAGCCTACGAGCAGTACTTC.

The rearrangement uses TRBV10-3 and TRBJ1-1; D unresolved. Germline V gene lookup returns CDR1 ENHRY and CDR2 SYGVKD. The CDR3 is made up of 14 amino acids. Trimming removed 4 bases from V and 1 base from J, with 10 bases in between. The CDR3, as DNA: TGTGCCATCAGTGGACTGACGGGGAACACTGAAGCTTTCTTT. Translated, it gives CAISGLTGNTEAFF.

This chain connects TRBV3-1 (or the pseudogene TRBV3-2) to TRBJ1-2; D not resolved. The V end was cut by 3 bases, the J end by 3 bases, with 11 bases between. The germline V gene has CDR1 LGHDT and CDR2 YNNKEL (reference sequence). This CDR3 contains 14 residues. The CDR3: CASSQEGRDYGYTF. DNA of the CDR3: TGTGCCAGCAGCCAGGAGGGAAGGGACTATGGCTACACCTTC.

The chain links TRBV9 to TRBJ1-6, with D uncertain. The germline V and J ends were trimmed by 0 bases and 6 bases, with 7 bases remaining between them. The length of the CDR3 is 14 residues. Germline CDR1 reads SGDLS; CDR2 reads YYNGEE. This chain's CDR3 is CASSVDTPNSPLHF. CDR3 bases: TGTGCCAGCAGCGTAGACACCCCTAATTCACCCCTCCACTTT.

The V call is TRBV7-2, the J call TRBJ2-2, with D tentatively TRBD1 or TRBD2 (5 bases each). This CDR3 is built from 13 residues. In germline, CDR1 is SGHTA, CDR2 FQGNSA. V gave up 0 bases and J gave up 6 bases, with 5 bases separating them. DNA of the CDR3: TGTGCCAGCAGCTTAGCGGGGGCCGGGGAGCTGTTTTTT. Translation gives CASSLAGAGELFF. The full variable domain, in which reference TRBV7-2 and TRBJ2-2 provide the parts outside the CDR3, is GAGVSQSPSNKVTEKGKDVELRCDPISGHTALYWYRQSLGQGLEFLIYFQGNSAPDKSGLPSDRFSAERTGGSVSTLTIQRTQQEDSAVYLCASSLAGAGELFFGEGSRLTVL.

The chain joins TRBV6-5 to TRBJ1-3; maybe TRBD1 (6 bases). Germline values: CDR1 MNHEY, CDR2 SVGAGI. CDR3 length: 14 amino acids. V was pared by 7 bases and J by 4 bases, with 14 bases between. The CDR3, as DNA: TGTGCCAGCACCCAGGGGTGGGAAGGAAACACCATATATTTT. As protein: CASTQGWEGNTIYF.

This clone was counted between two and nine times. The chain recombines TRBV21-1 with TRBJ2-3; no DNA check was done on the table's D call, TRBD2. TRBV21-1 is flagged as a pseudogene. CDR3 length equals 18 residues. As DNA, the CDR3 is TGTGCCAGCAGCAAAGGTCGCGGCAGCCCGTGTAGCACAGATACGCAGTATTTT. It codes for CASSKGRGSPCSTDTQYF.

The chain combines TRBV27 with TRBJ2-1; D is uncertain. The V gene's germline CDR1 is MNHEY and CDR2 SMNVEV (reference sequence). The V and J ends lost 7 bases and 2 bases respectively, with 9 bases between them. This CDR3 has 13 amino acids. As DNA, the CDR3 is TGTGCCAGCACTGCGGACGCCTACAATGAGCAGTTCTTC. Its translation: CASTADAYNEQFF.

This rearrangement joins TRBV19 to TRBJ2-7; D is possibly TRBD2 (5 bases). Trimming pared 5 bases from V and 6 bases from J, leaving 20 bases between. This CDR3 is 15 amino acids long. CDR1 LNHDA and CDR2 SQIVND come from the germline V gene (reference sequence). The CDR3 coding sequence is TGTGCCAGTAGTGCTTTCGGCGGGTTAGGGTTCGAGCAGTACTTC. It specifies CASSAFGGLGFEQYF.

This clone qualifies as large. V gene TRBV6-5 combines with J gene TRBJ2-1; the match to TRBD2 covers 13 bases. Losses at the gene ends were 2 bases for V and 9 bases for J; bases not matched to a gene: 7. The germline V gene encodes CDR1 MNHEY and CDR2 SVGAGI. There are 16 residues in the CDR3. This chain's CDR3 is CASSYRLAGGEGEQFF. Written as DNA, the CDR3 is TGTGCCAGCAGTTACCGACTAGCGGGGGGCGAAGGTGAGCAGTTCTTC.

The chain is built from TRBV3-1 (or the pseudogene TRBV3-2) and TRBJ1-5; 7 nucleotides line up with TRBD1. Germline V gives CDR1 LGHDT, CDR2 YNNKEL (reference sequence). V lost 4 bases and J lost 4; bases outside the gene matches: 4. The CDR3 has 14 residues. For the CDR3, the DNA is TGTGCCAGCAGCCCCGGACAGGCAAATCAGCCCCAGCATTTT. Translation gives CASSPGQANQPQHF.

The rearrangement joins TRBV7-9 to TRBJ2-1, with TRBD2 matching 10 bases. The CDR3 runs to 14 residues. J gave up 5 bases and V 11 bases, and 9 bases lay outside the gene matches. Germline V gene sequence: CDR1 SEHNR, CDR2 FQNEAQ (reference sequence). CDR3 protein: CAGAGGPSNNEQFF. CDR3 DNA: TGTGCCGGAGCGGGGGGGCCTTCCAACAATGAGCAGTTCTTC.

The rearrangement links TRBV9 to TRBJ2-7; D is uncertain. The V end lost 4 bases, the J end lost 7 bases, and 21 bases lay between the germline ends. Germline-derived CDR1 and CDR2 are SGDLS and YYNGEE. This CDR3 spans 15 amino acids. The CDR3 is CASSPQTGSLEEQYF. The CDR3 bases are TGTGCCAGCAGCCCCCAGACCGGCAGCCTGGAAGAGCAGTACTTC.

The rearrangement uses TRBV10-3 and TRBJ2-1; maybe TRBD2 (5 bases). This CDR3 contains 12 residues. V lost 6 bases and J lost 8, with 11 bases in between. Per germline, CDR1 ENHRY and CDR2 SYGVKD. The CDR3, as DNA: TGTGCCATCAGCACTAGAGGCGATGAGCAGTTCTTC. Its protein is CAISTRGDEQFF.

In its sample, this clone is medium-sized. The chain combines TRBV28 with TRBJ1-1; D call uncertain. From germline, CDR1 is MDHEN and CDR2 SYDVKM. The CDR3 runs 15 residues. V lost 4 bases and J 4 bases, leaving 16 bases between the germline ends. CDR3 sequence reads: CASSSNSGRSTEAFF. The CDR3 DNA reads as TGTGCCAGCAGTTCCAATTCGGGGAGGAGCACTGAAGCTTTCTTT.

Only one count was recorded for this clone. The rearrangement links TRBV24-1 to TRBJ2-3; D not resolved. This CDR3 has 14 amino acids. CDR1 and CDR2 (germline): KGHDR, SFDVKD. Trimming cost V 1 base and J 3 bases, with 7 bases left between them. CDR3 amino acids: CATSDFPATDTQYF. DNA of the CDR3: TGTGCCACCAGTGATTTTCCAGCTACAGATACGCAGTATTTT.

V is TRBV3-1 (or the pseudogene TRBV3-2) and J is TRBJ2-1, with TRBD2 identical over 7 bases. Germline V lookup: CDR1 LGHDT, CDR2 YNNKEL (reference sequence). The trim removed 8 bases at V and 2 bases at J, leaving 6 bases unmatched. The CDR3 extends over 14 amino acids. CDR3 sequence reads: CASAGVGTYNEQFF. DNA of the CDR3: TGTGCCAGCGCGGGGGTAGGAACCTACAATGAGCAGTTCTTC.

The CDR3 sequence is CASSQAHNGYTF. As DNA, the CDR3 is TGTGCCAGCAGCCAAGCTCACAATGGCTACACCTTC. The V and J genes are TRBV3-1 (or the pseudogene TRBV3-2) and TRBJ1-2; D uncertain. The germline CDR1 and CDR2 sequences are LGHDT and YNNKEL (reference sequence). The CDR3 has 12 residues. V lost 1 base and J lost 6, with 6 bases in between.

The chain combines TRBV25-1 with TRBJ1-1; D gene ambiguous. Trimming pared 7 bases from V and 6 bases from J, leaving 9 bases between. Germline-derived CDR1 and CDR2 are MGHDK and SYGVNS. The CDR3 runs 11 residues. CDR3 sequence reads: CASTIGPEAFF. The CDR3 DNA is TGTGCCAGCACCATCGGTCCTGAAGCTTTCTTT.

This clone was seen more than once but under ten times. V gene TRBV9 combines with J gene TRBJ1-2; D gene uncertain. The V gene lost 3 bases and the J gene lost 8 bases, with 14 bases spanning the gap. Germline V gives CDR1 SGDLS, CDR2 YYNGEE. The CDR3 contains 13 residues. This chain's CDR3 is CASSESTGGGYTF. CDR3 coding DNA: TGTGCCAGCAGCGAGTCCACGGGTGGGGGCTACACCTTC.

J is TRBJ2-3 and V is TRBV27, with 11 nucleotides matching TRBD2. The CDR3 extends over 17 amino acids. Germline V gene lookup returns CDR1 MNHEY and CDR2 SMNVEV (reference sequence). Unmatched junction bases numbered 13, after V lost 5 bases and J lost 6 bases. CDR3: CASSRPPSGGLLDTQYF. The DNA of the CDR3 is TGTGCCAGCAGTCGTCCCCCTAGCGGGGGGTTACTGGATACGCAGTATTTT.

This chain uses TRBV27 with TRBJ2-1, with 12 bases identical to TRBD2. V lost 4 bases to trimming and J lost 4 bases; unmatched junction nucleotides: 2. The germline V gene has CDR1 MNHEY and CDR2 SMNVEV (reference sequence). The CDR3 is 15 amino acids. CDR3 nucleotides: TGTGCCAGCAGTTCTCTAGCGGGAGGGTACAATGAGCAGTTCTTC. This gives the protein CASSSLAGGYNEQFF.

The chain carries TRBV5-4 and TRBJ1-2; the D gene is possibly TRBD1 (5 bases). V was clipped by 5 bases and J by 5 bases, with 19 bases between them. CDR1 SGHNT and CDR2 YYREEE come from the germline V gene (reference sequence). This CDR3 region has 15 residues. The CDR3 nucleotides are TGTGCCAGCAGTCGACAGAGCCAGGGTCGTTATGGCTACACCTTC. Its protein is CASSRQSQGRYGYTF.

This clone was found once. This chain connects TRBV5-1 to TRBJ2-7, with D perhaps assigned TRBD1 or TRBD2 (5 bases each). With 4 bases removed from V and 5 bases from J, the gap between germline ends came to 13 bases. The CDR3 length is 13 residues. Looked up from germline, CDR1 is SGHRS and CDR2 is YFSETQ. The CDR3 spells CASSPGRGNEQYF. The CDR3 DNA follows: TGCGCCAGCAGCCCAGGACGGGGCAACGAGCAGTACTTC. Supplemented by reference TRBV5-1 and TRBJ2-7, the full variable domain reads KAGVTQTPRYLIKTRGQQVTLSCSPISGHRSVSWYQQTPGQGLQFLFEYFSETQRNKGNFPGRFSGRQFSNSRSEMNVSTLELGDSALYLCASSPGRGNEQYFGPGTRLTVT.